Listed below are T cell receptor beta chains from one sample, sequenced in a study of T cell responses to AZD1222 COVID-19 vaccine. TCRdb's table, derived via immunoSEQ multiplex PCR, lists solely in-frame clones and lacks some. The top ten clones hold roughly 5.6% of a sample with 84,000 or so clones, under 95% of them seen once. The material sequenced was peripheral blood, taken on day 0 of MenACWY control vaccination. The receptors here all came from an adult in good health. CDR3s include the opening cysteine and the closing phenylalanine or tryptophan. D genes are given only for firm matches. A row's size may be missing; if present it is once, few, many or a size class.

-	-	TRBV3-1/TRBV3-2	TRBJ1-4	CASSRSEVNEKLFF	TGTGCCAGCAGCCGTAGCGAAGTTAATGAAAAACTGTTTTTT
-	TRBD1	TRBV5-1	TRBJ1-6	CASSVEGQNNSPLHF	TGCGCCAGCAGCGTGGAGGGACAGAATAATTCACCCCTCCACTTT
-	-	TRBV11-2	TRBJ1-1	CASSPLGRGYEAFF	TGTGCCAGCAGCCCTTTAGGGAGGGGGTATGAAGCTTTCTTT
-	-	TRBV29-1	TRBJ2-1	CSFSRGGDEQFF	TGCAGCTTCTCAAGGGGCGGGGACGAGCAGTTCTTC
-	-	TRBV7-3	TRBJ2-1	CASSHRGSGNEQFF	TGTGCCAGCAGTCACCGAGGTTCTGGGAATGAGCAGTTCTTC
-	TRBD2	TRBV5-1	TRBJ2-1	CASSLVPAGGFSSYNEQFF	TGCGCCAGCAGCTTGGTCCCAGCGGGAGGGTTTAGCTCCTACAATGAGCAGTTCTTC
-	-	TRBV7-9	TRBJ1-2	CASSSSYGYTF	TGTGCCAGCAGTTCGAGTTATGGCTACACCTTC
-	TRBD2	TRBV19	TRBJ2-2	CASSTLAGGSPLNTGELFF	TGTGCCAGTAGTACGCTAGCGGGGGGATCACCTCTGAACACCGGGGAGCTGTTTTTT
-	TRBD1	TRBV13	TRBJ2-7	CASSRGTGPYEQYF	TGTGCCAGCAGCAGAGGGACAGGGCCCTACGAGCAGTACTTC
-	-	TRBV19	TRBJ1-5	CASSIGTAYNQPQHF	TGTGCCAGTAGTATAGGGACAGCCTATAATCAGCCCCAGCATTTT
once	-	TRBV5-1	TRBJ1-5	CASSFDQNQPQHF	TGCGCCAGCAGCTTTGATCAAAATCAGCCCCAGCATTTT
-	-	TRBV5-1	TRBJ2-7	CASSLQGTDPSYEQYF	TGCGCCAGCAGTCTCCAGGGGACGGACCCCAGCTACGAGCAGTACTTC
-	-	TRBV6-5	TRBJ1-1	CASRVLGVTEAFF	TGTGCCAGCAGAGTATTGGGGGTCACTGAAGCTTTCTTT
-	TRBD1	TRBV7-2	TRBJ1-2	CASSSRDLGQGARYGYTF	TGTGCCAGCAGCTCACGCGACCTCGGACAGGGGGCGCGTTATGGCTACACCTTC
-	-	TRBV3-1/TRBV3-2	TRBJ1-2	CASSQEGGYTF	TGTGCCAGCAGCCAAGAGGGTGGCTACACCTTC
many	-	TRBV5-6	TRBJ2-7	CASSLRGPGTYEQYF	TGTGCCAGCAGCCTACGCGGACCGGGGACCTACGAGCAGTACTTC
-	TRBD1	TRBV6-5	TRBJ1-1	CASKLQGALGTEAFF	TGTGCCAGCAAACTCCAGGGGGCGCTGGGCACTGAAGCTTTCTTT
-	-	TRBV10-3	TRBJ2-7	CAISGRDTLGNEQYF	TGTGCCATCAGTGGCCGGGACACTCTGGGCAACGAGCAGTACTTC
-	-	TRBV9	TRBJ2-3	CASSVVGVGPSTDTQYF	TGTGCCAGCAGCGTAGTGGGAGTGGGTCCTAGCACAGATACGCAGTATTTT
-	TRBD1	TRBV5-1	TRBJ1-6	CASSFIDRERDNSPLHF	TGCGCCAGCAGCTTCATTGACAGGGAAAGGGATAATTCACCCCTCCACTTT
-	-	TRBV2	TRBJ2-3	CASSEGLGTDTQYF	TGTGCCAGCAGTGAAGGGCTGGGCACAGATACGCAGTATTTT
-	-	TRBV6-5	TRBJ2-7	CASIGQQSYEQYF	TGTGCCAGCATAGGTCAGCAATCCTACGAGCAGTACTTC
once	-	TRBV28	TRBJ2-7	CASISRGGNGFTGHEQYF	TGTGCCAGCATCAGTCGAGGGGGAAATGGCTTTACGGGACACGAGCAGTACTTC
-	TRBD1	TRBV6-5	TRBJ2-1	CASRKQGAFNNEQFF	TGTGCCAGCAGGAAACAGGGGGCGTTCAACAATGAGCAGTTCTTC
-	TRBD2	TRBV9	TRBJ2-7	CASSVSPWTSGYEQYF	TGTGCCAGCAGCGTATCCCCATGGACTAGCGGCTACGAGCAGTACTTC
-	-	TRBV2	TRBJ1-1	CASSEAIFRGFEAFF	TGTGCCAGCAGTGAAGCAATATTCCGGGGGTTTGAAGCTTTCTTT
-	TRBD2	TRBV5-1	TRBJ2-1	CASSLELAGVSNEQFF	TGCGCCAGCAGCTTGGAACTAGCGGGGGTAAGCAATGAGCAGTTCTTC
-	-	TRBV5-1	TRBJ2-5	CASGGETQYF	TGCGCCAGCGGAGGAGAGACCCAGTACTTC
-	-	TRBV5-1	TRBJ1-1	CASSLVGAGTEAFF	TGCGCCAGCAGCTTGGTAGGGGCCGGCACTGAAGCTTTCTTT
-	-	TRBV3-1/TRBV3-2	TRBJ2-6	CASSQSSGANVLTF	TGTGCCAGCAGCCAAAGCTCTGGGGCCAACGTCCTGACTTTC
few	TRBD1	TRBV6-4	TRBJ1-2	CASQPTTGGAGYTF	TGTGCCAGCCAGCCTACGACAGGGGGCGCGGGCTACACCTTC
once	-	TRBV7-6	TRBJ1-6	CASSPEPQASSYNSPLHF	TGTGCCAGCAGCCCCGAACCACAGGCGAGCTCCTATAATTCACCCCTCCACTTT
-	-	TRBV10-3	TRBJ1-2	CAISSGNPPGFDGYTF	TGTGCCATCAGTTCAGGGAACCCCCCTGGGTTCGATGGCTACACCTTC
-	-	TRBV19	TRBJ1-6	CASSIGSGSYNSPLHF	TGTGCCAGTAGTATTGGATCGGGCTCCTATAATTCACCCCTCCACTTT
-	-	TRBV3-1/TRBV3-2	TRBJ1-3	CASSRDSRGNTIYF	TGTGCCAGCAGCCGAGACAGTCGCGGAAACACCATATATTTT
-	TRBD1	TRBV12-3/TRBV12-4	TRBJ1-1	CASSLQGETEAFF	TGTGCCAGCAGCCTACAGGGGGAAACTGAAGCTTTCTTT
-	-	TRBV3-1/TRBV3-2	TRBJ1-5	CASSQGRGLEHF	TGTGCCAGCAGCCAAGGAAGAGGGCTAGAGCATTTT
-	-	TRBV12-3/TRBV12-4	TRBJ1-4	CASSPTGNEKLFF	TGTGCCAGCAGTCCCACGGGGAATGAAAAACTGTTTTTT
-	TRBD1	TRBV5-1	TRBJ2-5	CASSGIQGAQETQYF	TGCGCCAGCAGCGGAATACAGGGGGCGCAAGAGACCCAGTACTTC
-	TRBD2	TRBV5-1	TRBJ2-3	CASSLAGVGTDTQYF	TGCGCCAGCAGCTTAGCGGGAGTTGGCACAGATACGCAGTATTTT
-	-	TRBV19	TRBJ1-1	CASSMVGLANTEAFF	TGTGCCAGTAGTATGGTAGGGCTGGCGAACACTGAAGCTTTCTTT
-	TRBD2	TRBV5-1	TRBJ2-7	CASSLGTSTSYEQYF	TGCGCCAGCAGCCTCGGGACTAGCACGTCCTACGAGCAGTACTTC
-	TRBD1	TRBV27	TRBJ1-2	CASSRDSLGAYGYTF	TGTGCCAGCAGCCGGGACAGCCTAGGGGCCTATGGCTACACCTTC
-	-	TRBV5-1	TRBJ1-1	CASSFRENTEAFF	TGCGCCAGCAGCTTCAGGGAGAACACTGAAGCTTTCTTT
-	TRBD2	TRBV25-1	TRBJ2-5	CASSELGTSGPQETQYF	TGTGCCAGCAGTGAATTAGGGACTAGCGGGCCTCAAGAGACCCAGTACTTC
-	TRBD2	TRBV5-8	TRBJ2-1	CASSSSPGLAPNEQFF	TGTGCCAGCAGCTCCTCACCGGGACTAGCCCCCAATGAGCAGTTCTTC
-	-	TRBV28	TRBJ1-3	CASSRDISGNTIYF	TGTGCCAGCAGTCGGGACATCTCTGGAAACACCATATATTTT
-	TRBD2	TRBV19	TRBJ2-1	CASTLGTSGSYEQFF	TGTGCCAGTACCCTCGGGACTAGCGGGAGCTATGAGCAGTTCTTC